This T cell receptor (beta chain) was retrieved from a study of monozygotic twins with inflammatory bowel disease. A 6-nucleotide sample barcode was carried by the UMIs, which template switching added. One entry per CDR3 protein, without DNA, is what TCRdb gives after re-calling the 5' RACE reads. The specimen's table records some 170,000 distinct CDR3 sequences. Collection of an approximately 2.5 ml blood sample took place per donor. Study-wide points: Support was lacking for any single strong IBD-associated signal or clonotype.

With regard to this clonotype: Its target is unknown.

This TCR was recovered from a human donor with ulcerative colitis or Crohn's disease, or a healthy co-twin of an affected twin (not recorded which). The sequenced sample consisted of blood.

The CDR3 is CSASPGAETQYF. The V gene is TRBV20-1, the J gene TRBJ2-5; the TCRdb call, TRBD1, lacks DNA for checking. CDR3 length: 12 residues. Germline CDR1 and CDR2: DFQATT and SNEGSKA (reference sequence).